This TCR beta chain was captured in a study of T cell repertoires in cytomegalovirus infection. As to this clonotype: Antigen: not known.

TCRdb itself ran the reads through MiXCR, one entry per CDR3 protein. The table shows some 920,000 distinct CDR3 sequences, with approximately 31% occurring only once. V was clipped by 7 bases and J by 4 bases, with 11 bases between them. The CDR3 is 13 amino acids. This clonotype originated in a human donor in good health (CMV status not recorded). Some clones in this sample may be carry-over from other donors' samples. The sequencing used cultured CD8+ T cells from PBMCs, collected from culture after CMV antigen stimulation. The V gene is TRBV12-3 or TRBV12-4, the J gene TRBJ2-1; D is uncertain. CDR3 region: CASINSAYNEQFF. The CDR3 nucleotides read TGTGCCAGCATTAACAGTGCTTACAATGAGCAGTTCTTC.